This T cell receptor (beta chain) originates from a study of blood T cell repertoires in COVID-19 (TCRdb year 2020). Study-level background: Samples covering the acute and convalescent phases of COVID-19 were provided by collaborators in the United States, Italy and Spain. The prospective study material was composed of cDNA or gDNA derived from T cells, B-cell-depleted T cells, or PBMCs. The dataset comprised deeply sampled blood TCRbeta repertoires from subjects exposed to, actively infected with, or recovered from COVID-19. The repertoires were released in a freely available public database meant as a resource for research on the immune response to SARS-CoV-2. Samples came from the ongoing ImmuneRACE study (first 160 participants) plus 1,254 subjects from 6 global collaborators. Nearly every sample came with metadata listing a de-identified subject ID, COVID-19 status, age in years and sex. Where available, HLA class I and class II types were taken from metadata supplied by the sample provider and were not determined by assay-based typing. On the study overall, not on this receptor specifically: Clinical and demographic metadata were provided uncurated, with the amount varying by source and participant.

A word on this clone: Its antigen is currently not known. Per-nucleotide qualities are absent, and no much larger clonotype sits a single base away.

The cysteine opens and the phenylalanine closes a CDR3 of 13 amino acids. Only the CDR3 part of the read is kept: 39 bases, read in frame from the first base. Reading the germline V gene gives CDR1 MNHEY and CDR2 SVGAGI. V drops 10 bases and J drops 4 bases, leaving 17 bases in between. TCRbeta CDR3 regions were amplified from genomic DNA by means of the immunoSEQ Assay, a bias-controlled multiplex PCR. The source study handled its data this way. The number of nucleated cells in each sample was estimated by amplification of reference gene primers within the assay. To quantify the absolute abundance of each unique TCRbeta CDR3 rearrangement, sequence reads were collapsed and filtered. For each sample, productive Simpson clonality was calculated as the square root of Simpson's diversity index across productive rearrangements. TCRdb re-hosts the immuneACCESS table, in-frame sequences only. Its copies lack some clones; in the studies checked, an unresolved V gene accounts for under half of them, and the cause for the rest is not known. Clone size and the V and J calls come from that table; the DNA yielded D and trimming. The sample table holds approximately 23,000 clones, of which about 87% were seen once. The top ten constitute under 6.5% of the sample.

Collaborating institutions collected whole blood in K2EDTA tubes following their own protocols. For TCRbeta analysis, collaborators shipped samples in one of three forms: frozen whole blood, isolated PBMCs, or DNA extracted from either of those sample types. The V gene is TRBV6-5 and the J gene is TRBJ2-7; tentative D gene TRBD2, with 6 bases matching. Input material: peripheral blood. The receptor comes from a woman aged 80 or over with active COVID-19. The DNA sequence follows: TGTGCCACCCACCAAGCGGGTGGGTACGAGCAGTACTTC. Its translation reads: CATHQAGGYEQYF.